A single sample gave rise to the 6 T cell receptor beta chains below, sequenced in a study of blood T cell repertoires in COVID-19. Profiled with immunoSEQ multiplex PCR; TCRdb holds only in-frame clones, not every one. The top ten hold 16% of the sample, which has over 30,000 clones, more than 70% seen once. The sample comprised peripheral blood. The origin of the receptors is a human donor in a cohort sampled during active COVID-19.

This chain uses TRBV28 with TRBJ2-7; the match to TRBD1 covers 9 bases. With V trimmed by 3 bases and J by 1 base, 4 bases remained unmatched. CDR3 length equals 15 residues. CDR1 and CDR2 (germline): MDHEN, SYDVKM. DNA for the CDR3: TGTGCCAGCAGTTTCCCACAGGGGGCGTCCTACGAGCAGTACTTC. Amino acids: CASSFPQGASYEQYF.

This clone was counted only a few times. The chain combines TRBV30 with TRBJ2-7, with D possibly TRBD2 on 6 matching bases. This CDR3 has 13 amino acids. Per germline, CDR1 GTSNPN and CDR2 SVGIG (reference sequence). Trimming left V 4 bases short and J 6 bases short, with 16 bases between. The CDR3: CAWKRREASEQYF. DNA of the CDR3: TGTGCCTGGAAACGCAGGGAGGCATCCGAGCAGTACTTC.

Only a few counts were recorded for this clone. V usage is TRBV3-1 (or the pseudogene TRBV3-2) and J usage is TRBJ2-5, with D unresolved. Per germline, CDR1 LGHDT and CDR2 YNNKEL (reference sequence). The V end was cut by 4 bases, the J end by 8 bases, with 14 bases between. The CDR3 is made up of 13 amino acids. Written as DNA, the CDR3 is TGTGCCAGCAGCCCTAACTCGCCCTTCACCCAGTACTTC. This translates into CASSPNSPFTQYF.

The chain employs TRBV3-1 (or the pseudogene TRBV3-2) and TRBJ2-3, with unresolved D. The germline V and J ends were trimmed by 8 bases and 1 base, with 4 bases remaining between them. Germline V gene lookup returns CDR1 LGHDT and CDR2 YNNKEL (reference sequence). The CDR3 is made up of 11 amino acids. In nucleotides, the CDR3 is TGTGCCAGCCGGGGCACAGATACGCAGTATTTT. Its translation: CASRGTDTQYF.

CDR3 coding DNA: TGTGCCAGCAGCCCGCGGGGCAGAGGGACCGGGGAGCTGTTTTTT. Its protein is CASSPRGRGTGELFF. The genes are TRBV3-1 (or the pseudogene TRBV3-2) and TRBJ2-2, with a tentative D call TRBD2 (6 bases). Germline V CDR1 and CDR2: LGHDT, YNNKEL (reference sequence). V lost 4 bases, J lost 5 bases, and 14 bases lay in between. This CDR3 has 15 amino acids.

The chain links TRBV7-9 to TRBJ1-1, with D unclear. Trimming cost V 1 base and J 6 bases, with 6 bases left between them. This CDR3 contains 12 residues. The germline CDR1 and CDR2 sequences are SEHNR and FQNEAQ (reference sequence). The CDR3 DNA sequence: TGTGCCAGCAGCTTAGGGAGCGCTGAAGCTTTCTTT. Amino acid sequence: CASSLGSAEAFF.